The rows below give T cell receptor beta chains drawn from one sample of a study of blood T cell repertoires in COVID-19. Profiling relied on immunoSEQ multiplex PCR, and the TCRdb table lists in-frame clones only, not all of them. The data show approximately 140,000 clones, 75% to 90% seen once. The sample comprised peripheral blood. The origin of the receptors is a man in his sixties with active or convalescent COVID-19. CDR3s include the opening cysteine and the closing phenylalanine or tryptophan.

>TRBJ2-7|TRBV5-1
CASSFGSSYEQYF
>TRBJ2-1|TRBV4-3
CASSMEIAGRRDEQFF
>TRBJ1-1|TRBV27
CASSPQGAGHTEAFF
>TRBJ2-7|TRBV29-1
CSVDAGSDEQYF
>TRBJ1-2|TRBV3-1/TRBV3-2
CASSRTGAVTGYTF
>TRBJ1-6|TRBV5-1
CASSLQGADNSPLHF
>TRBJ1-1|TRBV20-1
CSARDIPGAFF
>TRBJ2-1|TRBV28
CASSLGGLYEQFF
>TRBJ2-3|TRBV6-4
CASSASGSGDTDTQYF
>TRBJ1-6|TRBV25-1
CASTGTGGSPLHF
>TRBJ2-2|TRBV11-2
CASSSGLRDKYTGELFF
>TRBJ2-3|TRBV12-3/TRBV12-4
CASSFGSTDTQYF